The rows below give T cell receptor beta chains drawn from one sample of a study of graft-versus-host responses after intestinal transplantation. Data came from immunoSEQ multiplex PCR; TCRdb stores just in-frame clones and leaves some out. The data show more than 65,000 clones, around 90% seen once. No antigen is known for these receptors. The sequencing used unstimulated CD8+ T cells sorted from spleen or lymph node cells, collected before transplant. Receptors originate from a human donor who was the organ donor for an intestinal transplant. CDR3s include the opening cysteine and the closing phenylalanine or tryptophan. The D gene is left open where the match is weak. Clone size is stated in some rows and not others, as once, few, many or a class when expanded.

TRBJ1-3,TRBV7-9,NA,NA,CASSGAGNTIYF,TGTGCCAGCTCTGGGGCGGGAAACACCATATATTTT
TRBJ1-5,TRBV27,NA,NA,CASSLAGGEPQHF,TGTGCCAGCAGTTTAGCGGGGGGGGAGCCCCAGCATTTT
TRBJ1-1,TRBV7-9,NA,NA,CASSFFGGRTEAFF,TGTGCCAGCAGCTTTTTTGGGGGCAGGACTGAAGCTTTCTTT
TRBJ2-7,TRBV7-9,NA,NA,CASSPGPGTAVSYEQYF,TGTGCCAGCAGCCCGGGCCCTGGGACGGCGGTTTCCTACGAGCAGTACTTC
TRBJ1-1,TRBV9,NA,NA,CASSPRGEGHPNTEAFF,TGTGCCAGCAGCCCCCGAGGGGAGGGACACCCGAACACTGAAGCTTTCTTT
TRBJ2-1,TRBV5-1,NA,TRBD2,CASSFGYLAGGPYEQFF,TGCGCCAGCAGCTTCGGCTACTTAGCGGGGGGGCCCTATGAGCAGTTCTTC
TRBJ2-3,TRBV9,NA,NA,CASSDHREDTQYF,TGTGCCAGCAGCGATCACAGGGAAGATACGCAGTATTTT
TRBJ2-5,TRBV5-1,NA,TRBD2,CASSLSPSGYQETQYF,TGCGCCAGCAGCTTGTCCCCTAGCGGGTACCAAGAGACCCAGTACTTC
TRBJ2-1,TRBV15,NA,TRBD2,CATSRDRTSGSHEQFF,TGTGCCACCAGCAGAGATCGGACTAGCGGGAGTCATGAGCAGTTCTTC
TRBJ2-5,TRBV7-3,once,NA,CASSLTGADQETQYF,TGTGCCAGCAGCTTAACCGGGGCAGACCAAGAGACCCAGTACTTC
TRBJ1-2,TRBV29-1,NA,NA,CSADKQGHTF,TGCAGCGCCGACAAACAAGGACACACCTTC
TRBJ2-7,TRBV4-1,NA,TRBD1,CASSLDGTALYEQYF,TGCGCCAGCAGCCTCGACGGGACAGCCCTCTACGAGCAGTACTTC
TRBJ2-1,TRBV5-1,NA,TRBD1,CASSLGQGADEQFF,TGCGCCAGCAGCTTGGGACAGGGGGCCGATGAGCAGTTCTTC
TRBJ2-5,TRBV15,NA,NA,CATKGFRETQYF,TGTGCCACCAAGGGATTTCGGGAGACCCAGTACTTC
TRBJ2-7,TRBV7-6,NA,TRBD1,CASSLVEDRGGYEQYF,TGTGCCAGCAGCTTAGTCGAGGACAGGGGTGGGTACGAGCAGTACTTC
TRBJ2-1,TRBV10-2,NA,NA,CASSDGQGFDEQFF,TGCGCCAGCAGTGACGGGCAGGGTTTCGATGAGCAGTTCTTC
TRBJ1-1,TRBV5-1,NA,NA,CASSLGASMNTEAFF,TGCGCCAGCAGCTTGGGGGCCAGTATGAACACTGAAGCTTTCTTT
TRBJ2-3,TRBV5-4,once,NA,CASSSFNERITDTQYF,TGTGCCAGCAGCAGCTTTAATGAGCGGATCACAGATACGCAGTATTTT
TRBJ1-4,TRBV4-1,NA,NA,CASSQSGLTNEKLFF,TGCGCCAGCAGCCAGTCGGGTTTAACTAATGAAAAACTGTTTTTT
TRBJ2-5,TRBV9,NA,NA,CASSVAGDTEVQETQYF,TGTGCCAGCAGTGTTGCAGGAGACACCGAAGTCCAAGAGACCCAGTACTTC
TRBJ2-7,TRBV2,NA,NA,CASSEALRQDEQYF,TGTGCCAGCAGTGAAGCGCTTCGGCAGGACGAGCAGTACTTC